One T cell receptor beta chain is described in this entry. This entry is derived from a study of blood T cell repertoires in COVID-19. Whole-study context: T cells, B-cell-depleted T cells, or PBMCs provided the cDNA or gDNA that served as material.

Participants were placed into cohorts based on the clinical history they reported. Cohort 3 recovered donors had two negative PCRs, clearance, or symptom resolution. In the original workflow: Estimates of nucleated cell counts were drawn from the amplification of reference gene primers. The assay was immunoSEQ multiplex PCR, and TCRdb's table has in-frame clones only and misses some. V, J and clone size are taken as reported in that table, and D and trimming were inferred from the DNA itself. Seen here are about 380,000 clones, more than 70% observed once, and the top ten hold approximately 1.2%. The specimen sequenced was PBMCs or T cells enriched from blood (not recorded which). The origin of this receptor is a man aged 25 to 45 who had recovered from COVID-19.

DNA for the CDR3: TGTGCCAGCAGTTACCGGACAGGGAGCAACGGCTACACCTTC. Protein product: CASSYRTGSNGYTF. The chain employs TRBV6-5 and TRBJ1-2; 8 bases fit TRBD1. J gave up 8 bases and V 2 bases, and 7 bases lay outside the gene matches. Germline lookup yields CDR1 MNHEY and CDR2 SVGAGI. The CDR3 has 14 residues.